This T cell receptor (beta chain) comes out of a study of blood T cell repertoires in COVID-19. Study at large: The samples span acute and convalescent COVID-19 from the United States, Italy and Spain.

The germline gives CDR1 LGHNA, CDR2 YSLEER. Trimming pared 0 bases from V and 8 bases from J, leaving 17 bases between. CDR3 length equals 17 residues. TCRdb's copy holds only in-frame clones and misses some; the assay was immunoSEQ multiplex PCR. The sample has 55,000 to 80,000 clones; 80% to 90% are singletons. Sequenced input: peripheral blood. This receptor was taken from a man in his fifties with acute or convalescent COVID-19. The chain uses TRBV4-3 and TRBJ1-6; the D gene is possibly TRBD1 (6 bases). CDR3 sequence reads: CASSQERGQRGYSPLHF. The CDR3, as DNA: TGCGCCAGCAGCCAAGAACGAGGACAGCGAGGATATTCACCCCTCCACTTT.